This record covers a single TCR beta chain. This sample is part of a study of blood T cell repertoires in COVID-19. The CDR3 totals 18 residues. Source study methods: Estimates of nucleated cell counts were drawn from the amplification of reference gene primers. Clones were sequenced by immunoSEQ multiplex PCR, and TCRdb holds only the in-frame ones, with some missing. D and trimming were read from the DNA, whereas the V and J calls and clone size are those reported in that table. The sample consists of about 130,000 clones, over 60% of them appearing once. The specimen sequenced was peripheral blood. The clonotype originates from a woman aged 65 to 85 with acute or convalescent COVID-19. The J gene is TRBJ2-3, the V gene TRBV12-2; the table names TRBD2, a call not compared with the DNA. TRBV12-2 is a pseudogene. CDR3 protein: CASRLAPSGSPSTDTQYF. CDR3 coding DNA: TGTGCAAGTCGCTTAGCGCCTAGCGGGAGCCCCTCCACAGATACGCAGTATTTT.